The 24 T cell receptor beta chains below were found in one sample sequenced in a study of cytomegalovirus exposure and HLA in healthy donors. A multiplex PCR was run with 60 Vbeta primers and 13 Jbeta primers. Only in-frame clones appear in the TCRdb table, and some are missing; sequencing was by immunoSEQ multiplex PCR. The top ten hold around a sixth of the sample, which has 200,000 to 250,000 clones, approximately 80% seen once. The sample taken for sequencing was PBMCs. These receptors all stem from a man in his forties or fifties in good health and CMV-seronegative.

This chain links TRBV5-6 with TRBJ1-2, with unresolved D. Germline V gene sequence: CDR1 SGHDT, CDR2 YYEEEE. This CDR3 comprises 14 residues. V was pared by 0 bases and J by 8 bases, with 14 bases between. CDR3 sequence (DNA): TGTGCCAGCAGCTTGGGGGTCGAGGTTTTGGGCTACACCTTC. As protein: CASSLGVEVLGYTF.

The J gene is TRBJ1-1, the V gene TRBV6-1, with TRBD1 as a possible D gene (5 bases). The germline V gene has CDR1 MNHNS and CDR2 SASEGT. Trimming removed 4 bases from V and 8 bases from J, with 11 bases in between. This CDR3 spans 12 amino acids. The CDR3 DNA is TGTGCCAGCAGTGGGGGGGTCGAGGAAGCTTTCTTT. Translating gives CASSGGVEEAFF.

This chain joins TRBV7-8 and TRBJ2-7, with TRBD2 matching over 13 bases. CDR1 SGHVS and CDR2 FQNEAQ come from the germline V gene. This CDR3 is 17 amino acids long. Trimming took 5 bases from V and 2 from J; bases not matched to a gene: 9. CDR3 DNA: TGTGCCAGCAGCCAGGGACTAGCGGGAAACCTCCCCTACGAGCAGTACTTC. Residues: CASSQGLAGNLPYEQYF.

The V and J genes are TRBV28 and TRBJ1-5; D is ambiguous. The CDR3 length is 15 residues. Trimming cost V 10 bases and J 3 bases, with 19 bases left between them. Germline CDR1 MDHEN, CDR2 SYDVKM. The CDR3 sequence: CANGLAGGLNQPQHF. The DNA of the CDR3 is TGTGCCAACGGTTTGGCAGGAGGACTCAATCAGCCCCAGCATTTT.

The table lists this clone with a count of one. The chain has TRBV7-2 and TRBJ1-1; 7 bases align to TRBD1. Germline V gives CDR1 SGHTA, CDR2 FQGNSA. This CDR3 comprises 14 residues. The trim removed 3 bases at V and 4 bases at J, leaving 5 bases unmatched. In nucleotides, the CDR3 is TGTGCCAGCAGCTTTCAGGGGGTAGGCACTGAAGCTTTCTTT. It codes for CASSFQGVGTEAFF.

The J gene is TRBJ2-2, the V gene TRBV10-3; 10 nucleotides match TRBD1. The J segment lost 3 bases and the V segment lost 4 bases, leaving 14 bases of the junction unmatched. This CDR3 contains 19 residues. CDR1 is ENHRY and CDR2 is SYGVKD in the germline V gene. The CDR3 bases are TGTGCCATCAGTGGAAGACAGGGGGCTGGTGGCGGATACACCGGGGAGCTGTTTTTT. Translating it yields CAISGRQGAGGGYTGELFF.

The gene calls are TRBV27 and TRBJ1-1, with 12 bases that match TRBD1. The V segment lost 2 bases and the J segment 8 bases; nucleotides outside the gene matches: 3. Germline CDR1 and CDR2: MNHEY and SMNVEV (reference sequence). This CDR3 is built from 14 residues. The CDR3 sequence is CASSLGTGGTEAFF. Here the CDR3 DNA reads TGTGCCAGCAGTTTAGGGACAGGGGGCACCGAAGCTTTCTTT.

V gene TRBV19 combines with J gene TRBJ1-5, with 7 bases identical to TRBD1. Losses at the gene ends were 4 bases for V and 7 bases for J; bases not matched to a gene: 7. The CDR3 sequence is 14 residues long. Germline V gene sequence: CDR1 LNHDA, CDR2 SQIVND (reference sequence). The CDR3 loop is CASSNRGGRQPQHF. CDR3 sequence (DNA): TGTGCCAGTAGTAACCGAGGGGGCAGGCAGCCCCAGCATTTT.

The chain carries TRBV27 and TRBJ1-2; maybe TRBD1 (6 bases). The germline V gene has CDR1 MNHEY and CDR2 SMNVEV (reference sequence). Trimming left V 10 bases short and J 2 bases short, with 26 bases between. There are 17 residues in the CDR3. The CDR3 bases are TGTGCCATCAAAGCAGGGGCCCGCCCGGCCCACAACTATGGCTACACCTTC. As protein: CAIKAGARPAHNYGYTF.

The genes are TRBV6-1 and TRBJ1-5, with TRBD1 matching 7 bases. The germline gives CDR1 MNHNS, CDR2 SASEGT. The CDR3 is made up of 13 amino acids. After removal of 6 bases from V and 4 bases from J, the junction contained 3 bases not matched to a gene. CDR3 sequence reads: CASSRDRNQPQHF. The CDR3 DNA follows: TGTGCCAGCAGCCGGGACAGAAATCAGCCCCAGCATTTT.

The chain links TRBV19 to TRBJ1-4, with D uncertain. The CDR3 extends over 17 amino acids. Germline assignment: CDR1 LNHDA and CDR2 SQIVND (reference sequence). V dropped 6 bases and J dropped 4 bases, with 21 bases sitting between them. This CDR3 is CASSLWRRNSRNEKLFF. CDR3 in DNA: TGTGCCAGTAGCCTCTGGAGGCGAAACAGCCGTAATGAAAAACTGTTTTTT.

This clone has a handful of counts. The chain is built from TRBV27 and TRBJ2-2; TRBD1 agrees at 9 bases. This CDR3 is 15 amino acids long. V was clipped by 7 bases and J by 6 bases; unmatched bases: 9. Germline V gene lookup returns CDR1 MNHEY and CDR2 SMNVEV (reference sequence). The CDR3 bases are TGTGCCAGCAATCCCGGGACAGGGTTACCCGGGGAGCTGTTTTTT. Its protein product is CASNPGTGLPGELFF.

The chain uses TRBV29-1 and TRBJ2-7; D remains unclear. CDR3 length equals 11 residues. Trimming stripped 4 bases from V and 3 bases from J, with 7 bases between. Germline CDR1 is SQVTM and CDR2 is ANQGSEA. CDR3 nucleotide sequence: TGCAGCGTTGGCCTAGACTACGAGCAGTACTTC. Translating it yields CSVGLDYEQYF.

V is TRBV29-1 and J is TRBJ1-2; 8 bases map to TRBD1. The CDR3 covers 14 residues. Trimming cost V 7 bases and J 5 bases; bases outside gene matches: 12. CDR1 is SQVTM and CDR2 is ANQGSEA in the germline V gene. The chain's CDR3 is CSALNQGARYGYTF. DNA of the CDR3: TGCAGCGCCCTAAACCAGGGGGCGCGGTATGGCTACACCTTC.

The CDR3 here is CASSPGTGGYSAYEQYF. CDR3 bases: TGTGCCAGCTCACCAGGGACAGGGGGCTATAGCGCCTACGAGCAGTACTTC. The V and J genes are TRBV18 and TRBJ2-7; 12 positions agree with TRBD1. The V and J ends lost 2 bases and 2 bases, in that order; junction bases with no gene match: 7. Germline CDR1 and CDR2: KGHSH and LQKENI. There are 17 residues in the CDR3.

This chain uses TRBV7-6 with TRBJ2-4, with D possibly TRBD2 on 6 matching bases. The germline V gene encodes CDR1 SGHVS and CDR2 FNYEAQ. Trimming stripped 5 bases from V and 0 bases from J, with 14 bases between. The CDR3 has 16 amino acids. Here the CDR3 reads CASSPSWGEAKNIQYF. In DNA, the CDR3 is TGTGCCAGCAGCCCTAGTTGGGGGGAAGCCAAAAACATTCAGTACTTC.

The chain uses TRBV7-2 and TRBJ2-7; no definite D call. Germline CDR1 reads SGHTA; CDR2 reads FQGNSA. This CDR3 comprises 13 residues. Trimming cost V 1 base and J 0 bases, with 4 bases left between them. The CDR3 here is CASSLDHSYEQYF. CDR3 bases: TGTGCCAGCAGCTTAGATCACTCCTACGAGCAGTACTTC.

The chain employs TRBV2 and TRBJ1-2, with D perhaps matching TRBD1 (5 bases). The CDR3 spans 15 residues. Germline CDR1 SNHLY, CDR2 FYNNEI. Trimming shortened V by 4 bases and J by 0 bases, and 12 bases separated the two germline ends. CDR3 sequence reads: CASSVQAMTNYGYTF. The CDR3 DNA is TGTGCCAGCAGTGTACAGGCCATGACTAACTATGGCTACACCTTC.

CDR3 loop: CASSPPAQILHF. DNA of the CDR3: TGTGCCAGCTCACCACCGGCACAAATCCTCCACTTT. The chain links TRBV18 to TRBJ1-6; no clear D. V lost 0 bases and J lost 15, with 9 bases in between. The CDR3 sequence is 12 residues long. Germline lookup yields CDR1 KGHSH and CDR2 LQKENI.

The chain recombines TRBV7-2 with TRBJ1-2; a weak D match, TRBD1 (6 bases). The CDR3 is made up of 14 amino acids. Germline V CDR1 and CDR2: SGHTA, FQGNSA. Trimming shortened V by 3 bases and J by 2 bases, and 10 bases separated the two germline ends. CDR3 nucleotide sequence: TGTGCCAGCAGCTTTGGTGGGGGCAACTATGGCTACACCTTC. Its translation: CASSFGGGNYGYTF. Based on the CDR3 plus reference TRBV7-2 and TRBJ1-2, the full variable domain is GAGVSQSPSNKVTEKGKDVELRCDPISGHTALYWYRQSLGQGLEFLIYFQGNSAPDKSGLPSDRFSAERTGGSVSTLTIQRTQQEDSAVYLCASSFGGGNYGYTFGSGTRLTVV.

J is TRBJ2-7 and V is TRBV10-3; 14 nucleotides line up with TRBD2. V trimming: 6 bases; J trimming: 1 base; junction bases outside the gene matches: 5. Germline CDR1 and CDR2: ENHRY and SYGVKD. The CDR3 runs 16 residues. The CDR3 nucleotides read TGTGCCATCAGCCCGACTAGCGGGAGGGGATCCTACGAGCAGTACTTC. Translated: CAISPTSGRGSYEQYF.

This clone was found once. This chain links TRBV28 with TRBJ1-2; D not resolved. V was clipped by 7 bases and J by 1 base, with 7 bases between them. Germline V gives CDR1 MDHEN, CDR2 SYDVKM. The CDR3 length is 12 residues. For the CDR3, the DNA is TGTGCCAGCACAACAGTTAACTATGGCTACACCTTC. As protein: CASTTVNYGYTF.

This rearrangement joins TRBV18 to TRBJ2-5; a weak D match, TRBD1 (6 bases). Trimming removed 2 bases at V and 5 bases at J, with 9 bases between. CDR3 length: 13 amino acids. Germline lookup yields CDR1 KGHSH and CDR2 LQKENI. This CDR3 is CASSPGQMETQYF. CDR3 in DNA: TGTGCCAGCTCACCAGGACAGATGGAGACCCAGTACTTC.

The chain links TRBV5-6 to TRBJ2-7, with TRBD1 matching over 8 bases. The CDR3 has 14 amino acids. Germline V gives CDR1 SGHDT, CDR2 YYEEEE. The V and J ends lost 5 bases and 3 bases, in that order; junction bases with no gene match: 7. In DNA, the CDR3 is TGTGCCAGCAGACACGGGACAGGAAACTACGAGCAGTACTTC. This sequence encodes CASRHGTGNYEQYF.